The rows below give T cell receptor beta chains drawn from one sample of a study of T cell repertoires in cytomegalovirus infection. The antigens these receptors bind are not known. TCRdb fed the reads into MiXCR, producing one record per CDR3 protein. This table has roughly 700,000 distinct CDR3 sequences, around 32% appearing once. The sample in question was cultured PBMCs, obtained from culture after CMV antigen stimulation. The receptors derive from a human donor in good health (CMV status not recorded). Some clones in this sample may be carry-over from other donors' samples. Each CDR3 is given with its conserved first and last residue. A D gene is named only where the DNA matches it firmly. Expanded clones get a size class; other rows say once, few or many, or leave the size out.

clone size,J gene,V gene,D gene,CDR3 DNA,CDR3 protein
once,TRBJ2-6,TRBV10-3,TRBD2,TGTGCCATCAAGGGAGGGACTGGGGCCAACGTCCTGACTTTC,CAIKGGTGANVLTF
-,TRBJ1-6,TRBV6-6,-,TGTGCCATCCGCTGGGGGCGAGATAATTCACCCCTCCACTTT,CAIRWGRDNSPLHF
once,TRBJ2-2,TRBV4-1,-,TGCGCCAGCAGCCAGGGGGCGACCGGGGAGCTGTTTTTT,CASSQGATGELFF
-,TRBJ2-1,TRBV19,-,TGTGCCAGTGCAGCGGTTAGCTCCTACAATGAGCAGTTCTTC,CASAAVSSYNEQFF
many,TRBJ2-5,TRBV7-2,-,TGTGCCAGCAGCTCAAACCGCCCAGGGAACCAAGAGACCCAGTACTTC,CASSSNRPGNQETQYF
few,TRBJ2-1,TRBV19,-,TGTGCCAGTAGTCCGACAGGATTTAATGAGCAGTTCTTC,CASSPTGFNEQFF
many,TRBJ2-3,TRBV12-3/TRBV12-4,TRBD2,TGTGCCAGCAGTTTAGTCGGGACTAGTTGGGCCACAGATACGCAGTATTTT,CASSLVGTSWATDTQYF
many,TRBJ1-5,TRBV7-2,-,TGTGCCAGCAGCTTAACCCCCGGGGGGGCCCAGCCCCAGCATTTT,CASSLTPGGAQPQHF
-,TRBJ1-2,TRBV7-9,TRBD1,TGTGCCAGCAGCTGGTGGACAGGGGCAGACCTCTATGGCTACACCTTC,CASSWWTGADLYGYTF
-,TRBJ1-5,TRBV7-6,-,TGTGCCAGCAGCCCATCATCAGGGGTTCAGCCCCAGCATTTT,CASSPSSGVQPQHF
once,TRBJ1-4,TRBV5-4,-,TGTGCCAGCAGCTTGGGTCCGACAAGGGCGGGGGAAAAACTGTTTTTT,CASSLGPTRAGEKLFF
-,TRBJ2-1,TRBV7-2,TRBD2,TGTGCCAGCAGCTTTGGACTAGCGGGGCAGTTCTTC,CASSFGLAGQFF
-,TRBJ2-7,TRBV7-6,TRBD1,TGTGGCAGCAGCTTACAGGGGGCCCGCAACGAGCAGTACTTC,CGSSLQGARNEQYF
many,TRBJ2-3,TRBV7-2,TRBD2,TGTGCCAGCAGCTCCGGACTAGCGGGGGGGAACACAGATACGCAGTATTTT,CASSSGLAGGNTDTQYF
-,TRBJ1-1,TRBV19,-,TGTGCCAGTAGTGCCGACGACAGCCTGAACACTGAAGCTTTCTTT,CASSADDSLNTEAFF
few,TRBJ2-1,TRBV15,-,TGTGCCACCAGCAGGAGCCCGGAGGGGGCCCACAATGAGCAGTTCTTC,CATSRSPEGAHNEQFF
-,TRBJ1-2,TRBV7-9,-,TGTGCCAGCAGCCACCCCGGGGGCAGCATCTATGGCTACACCTTC,CASSHPGGSIYGYTF
few,TRBJ2-4,TRBV7-2,-,TGTGCCAGCAGCTTAGCGCCTGGGACCACTTTTAAAAACATTCAGTACTTC,CASSLAPGTTFKNIQYF
-,TRBJ2-7,TRBV12-3/TRBV12-4,TRBD2,TGTGCCAGCAGTAATGGGGGGGGCTACGAGCAGTACTTC,CASSNGGGYEQYF
few,TRBJ2-2,TRBV19,-,TGTGCCAGTCAATGGGGTCGGATCGGGGAGCTGTTTTTT,CASQWGRIGELFF
few,TRBJ2-2,TRBV28,-,TGTGCCAGCAATCGTGGGGCAGCGATGAACACCGGGGAGCTGTTTTTT,CASNRGAAMNTGELFF
few,TRBJ1-6,TRBV7-2,-,TGTGCCAGCAGCTCCGAATCGCAGGATAATTCACCCCTCCACTTT,CASSSESQDNSPLHF
once,TRBJ1-1,TRBV11-2,-,TGTGCCAGCAGCTTAAGTACCGGGGCGGATGCTTTCTTT,CASSLSTGADAFF
few,TRBJ1-2,TRBV6-1,-,TGTGCCAGCTGGGGAGGGAACCATGGCTACACCTTC,CASWGGNHGYTF
-,TRBJ1-2,TRBV6-5,TRBD1,TGTGCCAGCAGCACCGGGACAGGGGCTCTCTATGGCTACACCTTC,CASSTGTGALYGYTF
few,TRBJ1-3,TRBV7-2,-,TGTGCCAGCAGCAGCCAGCCCTCTGGAAACACCATATATTTT,CASSSQPSGNTIYF
-,TRBJ2-1,TRBV7-9,-,TGTGCCAGCAGGCCCAAGGTCGGGCCGAGACCCAATGAGCAGTTCTTC,CASRPKVGPRPNEQFF
many,TRBJ2-2,TRBV4-3,-,TGCGCCAGCAGCCAAGATATAGGGGACGGCGGGGAGCTGTTTTTT,CASSQDIGDGGELFF
-,TRBJ1-1,TRBV27,-,TGTGCCAGCAGTGTAAGAGGGGGACAAATGAACACTGAAGCTTTCTTT,CASSVRGGQMNTEAFF
many,TRBJ1-5,TRBV7-2,-,TGTGCCAGCAGCTTAGTGCGAGGGTACGGCAATCAGCCCCAGCATTTT,CASSLVRGYGNQPQHF
few,TRBJ2-7,TRBV6-1,-,TGTGCCAGCACCAGGGGCAGAGCCTACGAGCAGTACTTC,CASTRGRAYEQYF
-,TRBJ1-3,TRBV19,TRBD1,TGTGCCAGTAGAAACAGGGGGCTGAATGGAAACACCATATATTTT,CASRNRGLNGNTIYF